The 7 T cell receptor beta chains presented below share a single source sample, sequenced in a study of blood T cell repertoires in COVID-19. Repertoires were generated with immunoSEQ multiplex PCR, while TCRdb's copy carries only in-frame clones and drops some. The sample consists of about 200,000 clones, roughly 90% of them appearing once. The sample taken for sequencing was peripheral blood. These receptors all stem from a man younger than 30 with active or convalescent COVID-19.

V gene TRBV4-2 combines with J gene TRBJ2-3; 10 bases fit TRBD1. The CDR3 totals 16 residues. The V gene's germline CDR1 is LGHNA and CDR2 YNFKEQ. V was pared by 1 base and J by 4 bases, with 5 bases of the junction left unmatched. This CDR3 is CASSQGGTGDADTQYF. The DNA for the CDR3 is TGTGCCAGCAGCCAAGGAGGGACAGGGGATGCAGATACGCAGTATTTT.

The chain links TRBV19 to TRBJ1-4; D is uncertain. The CDR3 has 15 amino acids. The ends were cut back, 8 bases at V and 2 bases at J, with 15 bases in the middle. From germline, CDR1 is LNHDA and CDR2 SQIVND (reference sequence). DNA for the CDR3: TGTGCCAGTCAAGCTTCGGAGGCCACTAATGAAAAACTGTTTTTT. Its protein is CASQASEATNEKLFF.

The chain has TRBV7-2 and TRBJ2-1; 8 positions match TRBD2. The CDR3 contains 13 residues. Losses at the gene ends were 5 bases for V and 8 bases for J; bases not matched to a gene: 5. Germline CDR1 reads SGHTA; CDR2 reads FQGNSA. CDR3 DNA: TGTGCCAGCAGCCCCCAGCGGGGGTATGAGCAGTTCTTC. Amino acid sequence: CASSPQRGYEQFF.

In this sample, this clone turned up a few times. The J gene is TRBJ1-1, the V gene TRBV11-2; TRBD1 is a possible D gene (5 bases). Trimming removed 1 base at V and 0 bases at J, with 6 bases between. This CDR3 spans 14 amino acids. Germline loops: CDR1 SGHAT, CDR2 FQNNGV. CDR3 protein: CASSLGGMNTEAFF. CDR3 in DNA: TGTGCCAGCAGCTTAGGGGGCATGAACACTGAAGCTTTCTTT.

This chain joins TRBV11-2 and TRBJ2-1; 14 positions match TRBD2. This CDR3 region has 15 residues. Trimming at V came to 5 bases and at J to 9 bases, leaving 6 bases not matched to a gene. CDR1 SGHAT and CDR2 FQNNGV come from the germline V gene. The CDR3 loop reads CASSIGTSGRLEQFF. The CDR3 bases are TGTGCCAGCAGCATCGGGACTAGCGGGAGACTTGAGCAGTTCTTC.

The chain is built from TRBV12-3 or TRBV12-4 and TRBJ2-1; maybe TRBD2 (6 bases). The CDR3 contains 12 residues. Trimming shortened V by 8 bases and J by 8 bases, and 13 bases separated the two germline ends. The CDR3 region is CASGGSVDEQFF. The CDR3 nucleotides read TGTGCCAGCGGGGGGTCCGTAGATGAGCAGTTCTTC.

This clone was recorded only once. The rearrangement links TRBV2 to TRBJ1-1; D perhaps matches TRBD1 (5 bases). Per germline, CDR1 SNHLY and CDR2 FYNNEI. The CDR3 sequence is 13 residues long. Trimming pared 11 bases from V and 4 bases from J, leaving 17 bases between. CDR3 DNA sequence: TGTGCCGCCGCCCCGGGGGACGCCACTGAAGCTTTCTTT. Translated: CAAAPGDATEAFF.